These 9 T cell receptor beta chains were sequenced from one sample in a study of cytomegalovirus exposure and HLA in healthy donors. Both 60 Vbeta primers and 13 Jbeta primers went into the PCR. Clones were sequenced by immunoSEQ multiplex PCR, and TCRdb holds only the in-frame ones, with some missing. The table includes some 130,000 clones, around three quarters detected once. Sequencing was carried out using PBMCs. These receptors originate from a man aged 25 to 45 in good health.

This chain uses TRBV15 with TRBJ1-1, with 7 bases fitting TRBD1. The CDR3 runs 12 residues. V lost 3 bases and J lost 8; bases outside the gene matches: 3. The germline V gene encodes CDR1 LNHNV and CDR2 YYDKDF (reference sequence). DNA of the CDR3: TGTGCCACCAGCAGCCCCAGGGGGGAAGCTTTCTTT. It encodes CATSSPRGEAFF.

The chain employs TRBV15 and TRBJ2-1; TRBD2 matches 10 bases. With V trimmed by 0 bases and J by 7 bases, 9 bases remained unmatched. The CDR3 extends over 17 amino acids. Germline V gives CDR1 LNHNV, CDR2 YYDKDF (reference sequence). The CDR3, as DNA: TGTGCCACCAGCAGAGATCTTGCTAGCGGGAGTCGGAATGAGCAGTTCTTC. It translates to CATSRDLASGSRNEQFF.

This CDR3 is CASSSPGFGDQETQYF. CDR3 in DNA: TGCGCCAGCAGCTCCCCAGGGTTCGGAGATCAAGAGACCCAGTACTTC. The rearrangement joins TRBV5-1 to TRBJ2-5; tentatively, D is TRBD1 (5 bases). The germline V and J ends were trimmed by 3 bases and 2 bases, with 17 bases remaining between them. The germline V gene encodes CDR1 SGHRS and CDR2 YFSETQ. The CDR3 spans 16 residues.

The rearrangement uses TRBV6-1 and TRBJ1-6; possibly TRBD1 for D (6 bases). CDR3 size: 15 residues. Germline CDR1 is MNHNS and CDR2 is SASEGT. V was clipped by 8 bases and J by 9 bases, with 20 bases between them. CDR3 bases: TGTGCCAGCTATCCGGGACAAGGATTCGGTTCACCCCTCCACTTT. It specifies CASYPGQGFGSPLHF.

Only a few counts were recorded for this clone. The V gene is TRBV28, the J gene TRBJ2-3; the match to TRBD2 covers 10 bases. V gave up 2 bases and J gave up 1 base; unmatched junction bases: 3. The CDR3 sequence is 16 residues long. The germline gives CDR1 MDHEN, CDR2 SYDVKM. The CDR3 region has the DNA TGTGCCAGCAGTTTACTAGCGGGAGTCGGCACAGATACGCAGTATTTT. Amino acids: CASSLLAGVGTDTQYF.

The DNA for the CDR3 is TGTGCCAGCACTGCTGCGCGGCGAGAGACCCAGTACTTC. Translation gives CASTAARRETQYF. The chain joins TRBV7-2 to TRBJ2-5; D unclear. CDR1 is SGHTA, CDR2 FQGNSA, per germline. The CDR3 covers 13 residues. The V gene lost 7 bases and the J gene lost 4 bases, with 13 bases spanning the gap.

The J gene is TRBJ1-1, the V gene TRBV28, with D maybe TRBD1 (5 bases). This CDR3 is 15 amino acids long. The V gene's germline CDR1 is MDHEN and CDR2 SYDVKM. The ends were cut back, 3 bases at V and 3 bases at J, with 14 bases in the middle. The DNA of the CDR3 is TGTGCCAGCAGTTTGGCCCAGGGCGGGGACACTGAAGCTTTCTTT. Amino acids: CASSLAQGGDTEAFF.

This clone has more than one count but fewer than ten. The genes are TRBV5-8 and TRBJ1-2; 7 bases line up with TRBD1. The CDR3 length is 16 residues. CDR1 and CDR2 (germline): SGHTS, YDEGEE. With V trimmed by 1 base and J by 3 bases, 9 bases remained unmatched. CDR3 loop: CASSLRQGNGDYGYTF. The CDR3 DNA follows: TGTGCCAGCAGCTTGAGACAGGGAAACGGTGACTATGGCTACACCTTC.

This clone occurred a few times. The gene calls are TRBV9 and TRBJ2-3, with a weak D call TRBD1 (5 bases). Germline lookup yields CDR1 SGDLS and CDR2 YYNGEE. V was clipped by 3 bases and J by 0 bases, with 14 bases between them. CDR3 length equals 16 residues. The CDR3 DNA reads TGTGCCAGCAGCGAAACGACAGCCCCTAGCACAGATACGCAGTATTTT. This codes for CASSETTAPSTDTQYF.